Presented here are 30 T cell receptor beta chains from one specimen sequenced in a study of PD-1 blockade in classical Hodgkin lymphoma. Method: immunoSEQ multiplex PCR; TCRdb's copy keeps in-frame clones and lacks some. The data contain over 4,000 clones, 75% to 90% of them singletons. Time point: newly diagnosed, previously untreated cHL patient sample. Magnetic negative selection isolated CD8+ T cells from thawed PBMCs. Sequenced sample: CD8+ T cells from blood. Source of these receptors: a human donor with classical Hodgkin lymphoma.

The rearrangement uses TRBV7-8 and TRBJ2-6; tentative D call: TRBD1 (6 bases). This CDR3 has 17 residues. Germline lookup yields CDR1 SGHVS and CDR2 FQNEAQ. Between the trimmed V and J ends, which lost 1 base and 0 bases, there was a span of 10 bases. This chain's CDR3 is CASSLDRVGSGANVLTF. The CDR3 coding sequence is TGTGCCAGCAGCTTAGACAGGGTAGGCTCTGGGGCCAACGTCCTGACTTTC.

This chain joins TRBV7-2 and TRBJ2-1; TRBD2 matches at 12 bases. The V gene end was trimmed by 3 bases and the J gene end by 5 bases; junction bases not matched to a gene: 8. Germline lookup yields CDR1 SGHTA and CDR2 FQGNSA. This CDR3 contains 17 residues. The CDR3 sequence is CASSFRTSGKIDNEQFF. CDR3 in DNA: TGTGCCAGCAGCTTCCGGACTAGCGGGAAGATCGACAATGAGCAGTTCTTC.

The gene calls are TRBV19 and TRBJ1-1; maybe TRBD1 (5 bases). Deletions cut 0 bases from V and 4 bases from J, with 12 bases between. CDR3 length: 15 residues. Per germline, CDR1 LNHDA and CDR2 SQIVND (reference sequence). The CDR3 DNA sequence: TGTGCCAGTAGTATAGATCACGGGGGAGGCACTGAAGCTTTCTTT. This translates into CASSIDHGGGTEAFF.

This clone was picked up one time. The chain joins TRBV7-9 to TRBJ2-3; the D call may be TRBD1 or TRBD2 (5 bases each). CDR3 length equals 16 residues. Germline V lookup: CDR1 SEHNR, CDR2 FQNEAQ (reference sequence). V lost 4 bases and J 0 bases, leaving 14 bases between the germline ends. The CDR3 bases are TGTGCCAGCAGCTCCAGGCTCGGGGCCAGCACAGATACGCAGTATTTT. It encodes CASSSRLGASTDTQYF.

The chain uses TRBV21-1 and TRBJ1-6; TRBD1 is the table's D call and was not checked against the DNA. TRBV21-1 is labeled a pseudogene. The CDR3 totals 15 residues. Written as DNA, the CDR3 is TGTGCCAGCAGCTCCGGACAGGGCTCAAATTCACCCCTCCACTTT. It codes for CASSSGQGSNSPLHF.

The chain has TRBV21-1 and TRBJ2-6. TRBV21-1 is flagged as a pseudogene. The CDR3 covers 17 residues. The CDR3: CASSLTYLGSGANVLTF. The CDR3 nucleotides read TGTGCCAGCAGTCTTACGTATTTGGGCTCTGGGGCCAACGTCCTGACTTTC.

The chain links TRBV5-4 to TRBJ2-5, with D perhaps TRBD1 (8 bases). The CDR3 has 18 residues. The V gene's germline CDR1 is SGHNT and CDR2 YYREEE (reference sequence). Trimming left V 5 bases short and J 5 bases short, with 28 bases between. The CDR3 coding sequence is TGTGCCAGCAGTTACGGACAGGGACTACCGAACCCTTCGGAGACCCAGTACTTC. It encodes CASSYGQGLPNPSETQYF.

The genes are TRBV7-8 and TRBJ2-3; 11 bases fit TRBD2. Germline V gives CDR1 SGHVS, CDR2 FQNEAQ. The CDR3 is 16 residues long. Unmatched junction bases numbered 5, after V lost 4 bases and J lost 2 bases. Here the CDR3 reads CASSYELAGVTDTQYF. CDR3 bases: TGTGCCAGCAGCTATGAACTAGCGGGGGTCACAGATACGCAGTATTTT.

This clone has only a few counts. CDR3 loop: CASSIAGDGYTF. The CDR3 DNA follows: TGTGCCAGCAGCATAGCGGGAGATGGCTACACCTTC. The J gene is TRBJ1-2, the V gene TRBV27; D is unresolved. The CDR3 runs 12 residues. The ends were cut back, 6 bases at V and 6 bases at J, with 11 bases in the middle. Germline V gene sequence: CDR1 MNHEY, CDR2 SMNVEV (reference sequence).

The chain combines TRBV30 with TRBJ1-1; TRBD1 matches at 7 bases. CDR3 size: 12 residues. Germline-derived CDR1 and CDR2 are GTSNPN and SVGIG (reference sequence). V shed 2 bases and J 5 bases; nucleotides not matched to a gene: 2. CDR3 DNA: TGTGCCTGGAGTCCAGGGGGAACTGAAGCTTTCTTT. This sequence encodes CAWSPGGTEAFF.

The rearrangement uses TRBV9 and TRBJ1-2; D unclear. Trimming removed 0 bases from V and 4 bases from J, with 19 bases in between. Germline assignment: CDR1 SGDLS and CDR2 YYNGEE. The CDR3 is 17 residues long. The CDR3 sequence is CASSVGSEGPLLYGYTF. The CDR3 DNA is TGTGCCAGCAGCGTAGGTAGTGAGGGTCCCCTACTCTATGGCTACACCTTC. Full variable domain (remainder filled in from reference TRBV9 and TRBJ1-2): DSGVTQTPKHLITATGQRVTLRCSPRSGDLSVYWYQQSLDQGLQFLIQYYNGEERAKGNILERFSAQQFPDLHSELNLSSLELGDSALYFCASSVGSEGPLLYGYTFGSGTRLTVV.

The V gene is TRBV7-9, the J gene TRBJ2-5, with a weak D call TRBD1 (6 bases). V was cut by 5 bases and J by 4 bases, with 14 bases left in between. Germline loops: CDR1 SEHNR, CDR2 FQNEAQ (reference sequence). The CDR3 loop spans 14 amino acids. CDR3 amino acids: CASSKDRLGETQYF. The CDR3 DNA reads TGTGCCAGCAGCAAAGACAGGTTGGGAGAGACCCAGTACTTC.

The CDR3 bases are TGCGCCAGCAGCCAAGGACCAGGAGGAGAGACCCAGTACTTC. Protein sequence: CASSQGPGGETQYF. The J gene is TRBJ2-5, the V gene TRBV4-3; possible D gene TRBD2, 5 bases. Germline-derived CDR1 and CDR2 are LGHNA and YSLEER. The V gene lost 1 base and the J gene lost 4 bases, with 10 bases spanning the gap. CDR3 length equals 14 residues.

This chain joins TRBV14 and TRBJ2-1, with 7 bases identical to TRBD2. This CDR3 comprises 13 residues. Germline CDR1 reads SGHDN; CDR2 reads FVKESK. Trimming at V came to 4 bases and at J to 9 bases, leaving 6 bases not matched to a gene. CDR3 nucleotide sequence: TGTGCCAGCAGCCTCGGGGGGTGGCGTGAGCAGTTCTTC. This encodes CASSLGGWREQFF.

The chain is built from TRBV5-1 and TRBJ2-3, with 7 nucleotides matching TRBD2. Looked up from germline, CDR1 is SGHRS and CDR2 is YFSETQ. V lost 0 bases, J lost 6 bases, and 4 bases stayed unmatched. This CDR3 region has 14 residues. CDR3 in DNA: TGCGCCAGCAGCTTGGAAGCGGGATGGGATACGCAGTATTTT. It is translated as CASSLEAGWDTQYF. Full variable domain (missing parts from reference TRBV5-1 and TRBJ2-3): KAGVTQTPRYLIKTRGQQVTLSCSPISGHRSVSWYQQTPGQGLQFLFEYFSETQRNKGNFPGRFSGRQFSNSRSEMNVSTLELGDSALYLCASSLEAGWDTQYFGPGTRLTVL.

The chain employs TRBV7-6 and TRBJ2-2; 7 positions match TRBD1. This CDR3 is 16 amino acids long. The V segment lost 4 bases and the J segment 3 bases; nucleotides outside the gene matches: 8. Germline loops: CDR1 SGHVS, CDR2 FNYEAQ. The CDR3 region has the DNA TGTGCCAGCAGCTATTTCGACAGGGCTGACACCGGGGAGCTGTTTTTT. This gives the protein CASSYFDRADTGELFF. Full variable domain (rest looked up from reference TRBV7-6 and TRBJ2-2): GAGVSQSPRYKVTKRGQDVALRCDPISGHVSLYWYRQALGQGPEFLTYFNYEAQQDKSGLPNDRFSAERPEGSISTLTIQRTEQRDSAMYRCASSYFDRADTGELFFGEGSRLTVL.

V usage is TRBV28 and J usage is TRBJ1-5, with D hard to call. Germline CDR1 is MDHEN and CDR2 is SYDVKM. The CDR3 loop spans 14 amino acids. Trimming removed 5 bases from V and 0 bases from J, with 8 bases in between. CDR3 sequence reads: CASSELNSNQPQHF. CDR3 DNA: TGTGCCAGCAGTGAGCTAAATAGCAATCAGCCCCAGCATTTT. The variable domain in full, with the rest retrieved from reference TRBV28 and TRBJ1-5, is DVKVTQSSRYLVKRTGEKVFLECVQDMDHENMFWYRQDPGLGLRLIYFSYDVKMKEKGDIPEGYSVSREKKERFSLILESASTNQTSMYLCASSELNSNQPQHFGDGTRLSIL.

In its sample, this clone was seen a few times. CDR3 nucleotides: TGTGCCTGGAGCGAGGTGGCCTCTGGAAACACCATATATTTT. This codes for CAWSEVASGNTIYF. V and J are TRBV30 and TRBJ1-3; no clear D gene. The germline V gene encodes CDR1 GTSNPN and CDR2 SVGIG (reference sequence). CDR3 length: 14 residues. Trimming cost V 3 bases and J 0 bases, with 9 bases left between them.

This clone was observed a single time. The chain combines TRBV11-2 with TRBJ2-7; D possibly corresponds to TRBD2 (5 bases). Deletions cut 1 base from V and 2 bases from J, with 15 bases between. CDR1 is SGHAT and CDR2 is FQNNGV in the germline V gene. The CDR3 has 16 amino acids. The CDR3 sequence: CASSLGGRGRTYEQYF. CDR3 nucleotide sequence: TGTGCCAGCAGCTTAGGGGGTAGAGGGAGAACCTACGAGCAGTACTTC.

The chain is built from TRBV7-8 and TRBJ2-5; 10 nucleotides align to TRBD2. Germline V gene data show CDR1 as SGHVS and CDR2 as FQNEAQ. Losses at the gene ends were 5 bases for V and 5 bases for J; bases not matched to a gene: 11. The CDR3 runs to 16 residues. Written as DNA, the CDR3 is TGTGCCAGCAGCGACCCAGCGGGGGGGCTGTTCGAGACCCAGTACTTC. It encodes CASSDPAGGLFETQYF.

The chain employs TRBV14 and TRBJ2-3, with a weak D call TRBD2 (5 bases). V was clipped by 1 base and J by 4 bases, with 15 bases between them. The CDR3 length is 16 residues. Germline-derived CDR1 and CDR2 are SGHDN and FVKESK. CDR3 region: CASSQVLTRYPDTQYF. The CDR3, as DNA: TGTGCCAGCAGCCAAGTCCTAACTAGATACCCAGATACGCAGTATTTT.

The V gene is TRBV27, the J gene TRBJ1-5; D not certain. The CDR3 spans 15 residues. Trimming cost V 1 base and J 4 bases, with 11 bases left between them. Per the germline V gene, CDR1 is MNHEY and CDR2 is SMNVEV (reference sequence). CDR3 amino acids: CASSLFVGHNQPQHF. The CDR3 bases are TGTGCCAGCAGTTTATTCGTTGGCCATAATCAGCCCCAGCATTTT.

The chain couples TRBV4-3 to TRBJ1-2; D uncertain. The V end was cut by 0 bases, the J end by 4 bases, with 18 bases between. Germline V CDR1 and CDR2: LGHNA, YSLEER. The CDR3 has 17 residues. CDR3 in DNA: TGCGCCAGCAGCCAAGATCATCTTTCAAGGGAGTTCTATGGCTACACCTTC. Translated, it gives CASSQDHLSREFYGYTF.

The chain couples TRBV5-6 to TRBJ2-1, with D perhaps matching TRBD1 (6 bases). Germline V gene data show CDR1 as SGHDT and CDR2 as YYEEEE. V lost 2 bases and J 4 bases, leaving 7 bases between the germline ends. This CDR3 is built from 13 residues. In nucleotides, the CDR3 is TGTGCCAGCAGCTTCGGGACATACAATGAGCAGTTCTTC. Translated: CASSFGTYNEQFF. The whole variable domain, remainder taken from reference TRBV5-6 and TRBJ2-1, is DAGVTQSPTHLIKTRGQQVTLRCSPKSGHDTVSWYQQALGQGPQFIFQYYEEEERQRGNFPDRFSGHQFPNYSSELNVNALLLGDSALYLCASSFGTYNEQFFGPGTRLTVL.

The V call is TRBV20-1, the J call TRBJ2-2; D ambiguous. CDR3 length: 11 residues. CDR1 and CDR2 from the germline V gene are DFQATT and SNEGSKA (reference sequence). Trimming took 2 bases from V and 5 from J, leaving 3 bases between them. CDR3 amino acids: CSARITGELFF. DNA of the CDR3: TGCAGTGCTAGAATTACCGGGGAGCTGTTTTTT.

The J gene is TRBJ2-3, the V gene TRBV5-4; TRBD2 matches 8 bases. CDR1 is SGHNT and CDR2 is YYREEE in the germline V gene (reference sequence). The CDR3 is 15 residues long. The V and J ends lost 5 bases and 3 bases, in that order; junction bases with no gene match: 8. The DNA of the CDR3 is TGTGCCAGCAGGCCTGGACTAGCCTCGACAGATACGCAGTATTTT. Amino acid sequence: CASRPGLASTDTQYF.

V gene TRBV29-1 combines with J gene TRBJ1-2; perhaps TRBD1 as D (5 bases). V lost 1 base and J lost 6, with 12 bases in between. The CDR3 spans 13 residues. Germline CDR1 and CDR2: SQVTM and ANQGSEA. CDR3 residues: CSVEVRGTDGYTF. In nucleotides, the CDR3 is TGCAGCGTTGAAGTAAGAGGGACGGATGGCTACACCTTC.

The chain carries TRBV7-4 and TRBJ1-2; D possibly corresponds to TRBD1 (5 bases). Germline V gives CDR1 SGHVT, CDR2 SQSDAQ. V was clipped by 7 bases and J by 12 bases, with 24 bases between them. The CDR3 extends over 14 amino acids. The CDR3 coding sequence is TGTGCCAGCACCTCAGCCAGGCCCCGTAGGGGTGACACCTTC. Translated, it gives CASTSARPRRGDTF.

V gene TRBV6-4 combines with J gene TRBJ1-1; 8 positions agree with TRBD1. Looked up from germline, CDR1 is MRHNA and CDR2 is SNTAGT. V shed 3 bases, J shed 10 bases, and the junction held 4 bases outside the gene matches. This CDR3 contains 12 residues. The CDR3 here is CASSDAQGGAFF. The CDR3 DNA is TGTGCCAGCAGTGATGCACAGGGGGGAGCTTTCTTT.

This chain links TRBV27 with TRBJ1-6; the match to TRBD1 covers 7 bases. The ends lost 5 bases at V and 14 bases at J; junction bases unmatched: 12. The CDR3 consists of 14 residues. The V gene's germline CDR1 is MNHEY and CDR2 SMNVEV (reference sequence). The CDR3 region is CASSLSSGQSALHF. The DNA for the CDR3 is TGTGCCAGCAGTCTTTCTTCGGGACAGTCGGCCCTCCACTTT.